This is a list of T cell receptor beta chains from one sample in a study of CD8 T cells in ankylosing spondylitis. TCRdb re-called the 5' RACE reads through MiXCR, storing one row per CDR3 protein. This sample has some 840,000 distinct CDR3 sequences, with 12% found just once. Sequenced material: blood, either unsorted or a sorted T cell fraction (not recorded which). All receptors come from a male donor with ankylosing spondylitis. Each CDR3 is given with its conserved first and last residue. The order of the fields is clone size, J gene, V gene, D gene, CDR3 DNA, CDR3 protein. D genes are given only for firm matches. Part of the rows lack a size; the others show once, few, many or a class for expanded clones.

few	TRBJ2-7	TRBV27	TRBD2	TGTGCCAGCAGTTTTCGACTAGCGGGACCGTCCTACGAGCAGTACTTC	CASSFRLAGPSYEQYF
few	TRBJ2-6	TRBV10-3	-	TGTGCCGCCTCCTTCCTCTCTGGGGCCAACGTCCTGACTTTC	CAASFLSGANVLTF
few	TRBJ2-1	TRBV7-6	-	TGTGCCAGCAGCTTAGTCGCATCAGGGGCTACCTCCTACAATGAGCAGTTCTTC	CASSLVASGATSYNEQFF
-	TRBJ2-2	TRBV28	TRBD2	TGTGCCAGCAGTTTCTCCCGACTAGCGGGATATAACACCGGGGAGCTGTTTTTT	CASSFSRLAGYNTGELFF
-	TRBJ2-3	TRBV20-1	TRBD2	TGCAGTGCTAGTCACGGGGGGAGGAGCACAGATACGCAGTATTTT	CSASHGGRSTDTQYF
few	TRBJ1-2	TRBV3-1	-	TGTGCCAGCAGCCACCCCCAGAGGAGAGGGGGCTACACCTTC	CASSHPQRRGGYTF
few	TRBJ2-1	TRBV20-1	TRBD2	TGCAGTGCTAGCCCGGGGGGGTCCTACAATGAGCAGTTCTTC	CSASPGGSYNEQFF
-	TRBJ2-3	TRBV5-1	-	TGCGCCAGCAGCCCGGGAGGGACAGCCACAGATACGCAGTATTTT	CASSPGGTATDTQYF
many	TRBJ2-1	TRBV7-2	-	TGTGCCAGCAGCTTAGGTGCGCAGCTCAATGAGCAGTTCTTC	CASSLGAQLNEQFF
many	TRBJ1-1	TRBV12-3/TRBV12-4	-	TGTGCCAGCAGTTCGCGAAGATGGGGGGCGCTTGAAGCTTTCTTT	CASSSRRWGALEAFF
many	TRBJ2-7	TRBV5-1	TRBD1	TGCGCCAGCAGCTTGTCAGGGGGAAAGGAATACGAGCAGTACTTC	CASSLSGGKEYEQYF
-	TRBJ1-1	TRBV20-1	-	TGCAGTGCTTCCTGGAGGGGCAACACTGAAGCTTTCTTT	CSASWRGNTEAFF
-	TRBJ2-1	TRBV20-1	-	TGCAGTGCTGGTCAACCGCTGGGGTTCTTC	CSAGQPLGFF
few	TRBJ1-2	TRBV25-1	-	TGTGCCAGCAGTGCAAACCGAGGACAAAGTGGCTACACCTTC	CASSANRGQSGYTF
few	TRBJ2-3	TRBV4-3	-	TGCGCCAGCAGACGCCAGCGCGACACAGATACGCAGTATTTT	CASRRQRDTDTQYF
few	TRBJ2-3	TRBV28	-	TGTGCCAGCAGTAAACGGGACACAGATACGCAGTATTTT	CASSKRDTDTQYF
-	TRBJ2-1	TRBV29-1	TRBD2	TGCAGCGTGAGACTAGCGGGGGGGTACGAGCAGTTCTTC	CSVRLAGGYEQFF
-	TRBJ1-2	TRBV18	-	TGTGCCAGCTCACCACTAACAGGGAATGGCTACACCTTC	CASSPLTGNGYTF
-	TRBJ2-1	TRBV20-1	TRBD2	TGCAGTGCTAGGGGTCCGGGACTAGCGGGGAGCTCCTACAATGAGCAGTTCTTC	CSARGPGLAGSSYNEQFF
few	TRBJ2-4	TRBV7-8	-	TGTGCCAGCAGCTCGACCCCGCCCGGGGTAGCCAAAAACATTCAGTACTTC	CASSSTPPGVAKNIQYF
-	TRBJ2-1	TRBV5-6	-	TGTGCCAGCAGCTTGGCGGCCTCTCCTAGGGGTGAGCAGTTCTTC	CASSLAASPRGEQFF
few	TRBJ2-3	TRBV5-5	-	TGTGCCAGCAGCTTATCCCGGGGCCCGGATGATACGCAGTATTTT	CASSLSRGPDDTQYF
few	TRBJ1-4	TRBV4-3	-	TGCGCCAGCAGCCAAGATCGCCAGGGCACCGGTCCGGATGAAAAACTGTTTTTT	CASSQDRQGTGPDEKLFF
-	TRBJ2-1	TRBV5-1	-	TGCGCCAGCAGCTTGCGAGGGACCTTCGAAGTGTCTAATGAGCAGTTCTTC	CASSLRGTFEVSNEQFF
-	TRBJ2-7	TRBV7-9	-	TGTGCCAGCAGCTTAGGGGATGCTAGGGGCGAGCAGTACTTC	CASSLGDARGEQYF